Listed here are 6 T cell receptor beta chains from one sample, sequenced in a study of blood T cell repertoires in COVID-19. Only in-frame clones appear in the TCRdb table, and some are missing; sequencing was by immunoSEQ multiplex PCR. The sample has over 600,000 clones, 75% to 90% seen once. Sequenced: peripheral blood. The source of these receptors is a woman in her late teens or twenties with acute or convalescent COVID-19.

J is TRBJ2-1 and V is TRBV6-2 or TRBV6-3; 11 bases line up with TRBD2. CDR1 is MNHEY, CDR2 SVGEGT, per germline. The CDR3 spans 16 residues. V dropped 1 base and J dropped 8; count of bases not matched to a gene: 7. The CDR3 reads CASSYLGLAGGYEQFF. In DNA form, the CDR3 reads TGTGCCAGCAGTTACTTGGGCCTAGCGGGGGGCTATGAGCAGTTCTTC.

This clone was picked up one time. The rearrangement joins TRBV30 to TRBJ1-2, with 7 bases fitting TRBD1. The trim removed 3 bases at V and 5 bases at J, leaving 6 bases unmatched. The CDR3 totals 13 residues. The germline V gene has CDR1 GTSNPN and CDR2 SVGIG (reference sequence). The CDR3 DNA reads as TGTGCCTGGAGAGGGGGGACAGATTATGGCTACACCTTC. The encoded protein is CAWRGGTDYGYTF.

This clone was found a few times. The chain employs TRBV25-1 and TRBJ1-2, with D possibly TRBD1 on 6 matching bases. This CDR3 contains 15 residues. Between the trimmed V and J ends, which lost 3 bases and 8 bases, there was a span of 19 bases. Per the germline V gene, CDR1 is MGHDK and CDR2 is SYGVNS. As DNA, the CDR3 is TGTGCCAGCAGTGACCCGACAGGACCGAGATACGGCTACACCTTC. Protein sequence: CASSDPTGPRYGYTF.

The CDR3 DNA reads as TGCGCCAGCAGCCCCATGACTAGCGGGGTGTTCAATGAGCAGTTCTTC. It translates to CASSPMTSGVFNEQFF. The rearrangement uses TRBV4-3 and TRBJ2-1; TRBD2 matches 11 bases. This CDR3 region has 16 residues. V shed 4 bases, J shed 6 bases, and the junction held 8 bases outside the gene matches. CDR1 and CDR2 (germline): LGHNA, YSLEER.

The V gene is TRBV5-1, the J gene TRBJ1-1; 8 positions match TRBD1. The CDR3 is 14 residues long. The V gene end was trimmed by 0 bases and the J gene end by 6 bases; junction bases not matched to a gene: 4. The germline gives CDR1 SGHRS, CDR2 YFSETQ. This CDR3 is CASSLGDRRPEAFF. The CDR3 DNA sequence: TGCGCCAGCAGCTTGGGGGACAGGAGACCTGAAGCTTTCTTT.

The CDR3 reads CASSEGQLTGELFF. In DNA form, the CDR3 reads TGTGCCAGCAGTGAGGGCCAGCTGACCGGGGAGCTGTTTTTT. V is TRBV6-4 and J is TRBJ2-2; no firm D call. Trimming shortened V by 3 bases and J by 5 bases, and 10 bases separated the two germline ends. The germline gives CDR1 MRHNA, CDR2 SNTAGT. The CDR3 consists of 14 residues.